This TCR beta chain appears in the sequencing data of a study of CXCR3-negative and CXCR3-positive naive CD8 T cells. The TRB libraries of cDNA were built by UMI-labeled 5' RACE. TCRdb reworked the 5' RACE reads into one entry per CDR3 protein, no DNA. The sample features roughly 86,000 distinct CDR3 sequences, with 0.95% to 1.4% in its top ten. In germline, CDR1 is SQVTM, CDR2 ANQGSEA. The CDR3 is 14 residues long. Study-level results: Memory CD8+ cells showed much lower diversity, while both naive subsets were comparably high. Cryopreservation partially lowered CXCR3 expression, so most assays used fresh PBMCs. CXCR3-positive naive cells carried more hydrophobic TRB CDR3s than CXCR3-negative naive cells did. Naive subsets did not differ in surface CD5, and TRB CDR3 properties served to infer TCR strength.

With respect to this clonotype: The antigen remains unidentified.

The rearrangement joins TRBV29-1 to TRBJ2-1. Sequences were obtained from naive CXCR3- CD8+ T cells from blood. The subset was: CD45RO-CCR7+CD27+CD95- naive CD8+ T cells lacking CXCR3 (TNR3-). The TCR was taken from a human donor in good health. Some clones in this sample may be carry-over from other donors' samples. The CDR3 reads CSVNTVVSYNEQFF.